This passage covers 9 T cell receptor beta chains from one sample sequenced in a study of T cells after posttransplantation cyclophosphamide. A marrow graft followed busulfan-fludarabine conditioning, with cyclophosphamide on days +3 and +4. Sequencing used immunoSEQ multiplex PCR; TCRdb keeps in-frame clones, though not all of them. The sample lists tens of thousands of clones; roughly nine tenths were seen once. The sample here was PBMCs, taken after allogeneic stem cell transplant with posttransplant cyclophosphamide. The receptors were sampled from a female patient between 25 and 45 years old who received an allogeneic stem cell transplant from an unrelated donor, was CMV-positive, and had no GVHD. Some T cells may have originated in the graft donor.

This chain connects TRBV5-6 to TRBJ2-3; D might be TRBD1 (6 bases). V gave up 2 bases and J gave up 0 bases, with 13 bases separating them. The CDR3 is made up of 16 amino acids. CDR1 SGHDT and CDR2 YYEEEE come from the germline V gene. Here the CDR3 reads CASSFMTGLSTDTQYF. The CDR3, as DNA: TGTGCCAGCAGCTTTATGACAGGCCTGAGCACAGATACGCAGTATTTT.

J is TRBJ1-2 and V is TRBV15; 8 bases fit TRBD1. The CDR3 has 14 amino acids. The trim removed 5 bases at V and 8 bases at J, leaving 10 bases unmatched. Germline-derived CDR1 and CDR2 are LNHNV and YYDKDF (reference sequence). The chain's CDR3 is CATSGRKTGVGYTF. The CDR3 nucleotides are TGTGCCACCAGCGGAAGAAAGACAGGGGTCGGCTACACCTTC.

The rearrangement joins TRBV4-2 to TRBJ1-5; D uncertain. This CDR3 spans 15 amino acids. Germline V gene lookup returns CDR1 LGHNA and CDR2 YNFKEQ. V lost 1 base to trimming and J lost 4 bases, with 11 bases between them. The CDR3 here is CASSQVRAGNQPQHF. Here the CDR3 DNA reads TGTGCCAGCAGCCAAGTTCGCGCGGGGAATCAGCCCCAGCATTTT.

The chain uses TRBV7-9 and TRBJ2-7, with D possibly TRBD1 on 5 matching bases. V lost 5 bases and J 4 bases, leaving 15 bases between the germline ends. This CDR3 is built from 14 residues. CDR1 and CDR2 (germline): SEHNR, FQNEAQ (reference sequence). This CDR3 is CASSPRTTRYEQYF. The CDR3 bases are TGTGCCAGCAGCCCGCGGACAACGAGGTACGAGCAGTACTTC.

The chain employs TRBV28 and TRBJ1-5; weak D call: TRBD1 (6 bases). Deletions cut 6 bases from V and 1 base from J, with 13 bases between. Germline V gene data show CDR1 as MDHEN and CDR2 as SYDVKM. This CDR3 is 15 amino acids long. The CDR3 DNA sequence: TGTGCCAGCAGACGGGGGGGGCCGAGCAATCAGCCCCAGCATTTT. This gives the protein CASRRGGPSNQPQHF.

V and J are TRBV11-1 and TRBJ2-2, with D hard to call. CDR3 length: 16 residues. Trimming took 5 bases from V and 3 from J, leaving 16 bases between them. Germline CDR1 SGHAT, CDR2 FQDESV (reference sequence). The CDR3: CASSPYSFVDTGELFF. In DNA form, the CDR3 reads TGTGCCAGCAGCCCCTACAGTTTTGTCGACACCGGGGAGCTGTTTTTT. Filled out from reference TRBV11-1 and TRBJ2-2, the complete variable domain reads EAEVAQSPRYKITEKSQAVAFWCDPISGHATLYWYRQILGQGPELLVQFQDESVVDDSQLPKDRFSAERLKGVDSTLKIQPAELGDSAMYLCASSPYSFVDTGELFFGEGSRLTVL.

The genes are TRBV21-1 and TRBJ2-5; the D call of TRBD2 is as the table states it, not checked on the DNA. TRBV21-1 is a pseudogene. This CDR3 has 16 residues. CDR3 nucleotides: TGTGCCAGCAGCAAAGTTCCCCAGGCGGGACAAGAGACCCAGTACTTC. The encoded protein is CASSKVPQAGQETQYF.

On this clone itself: Germline is not matched at one junction end, which may reflect a read error. The gene calls are TRBV10-2 and TRBJ2-2, with a weak D call TRBD2 (6 bases). Germline lookup yields CDR1 WSHSY and CDR2 SAAADI. CDR3 length: 14 amino acids. The CDR3 DNA follows: TGCGCCAGCTGTGAGGTAGCGGCCACCGGGGAGCTGTTTTTT. Residues: CASCEVAATGELFF.

This chain uses TRBV2 with TRBJ2-4; the D is unclear. V gave up 3 bases and J gave up 0 bases, with 9 bases separating them. CDR1 is SNHLY, CDR2 FYNNEI, per germline. This CDR3 region has 15 residues. The CDR3 region is CASSDAGRAKNIQYF. DNA for the CDR3: TGTGCCAGCAGTGACGCAGGTCGAGCCAAAAACATTCAGTACTTC.